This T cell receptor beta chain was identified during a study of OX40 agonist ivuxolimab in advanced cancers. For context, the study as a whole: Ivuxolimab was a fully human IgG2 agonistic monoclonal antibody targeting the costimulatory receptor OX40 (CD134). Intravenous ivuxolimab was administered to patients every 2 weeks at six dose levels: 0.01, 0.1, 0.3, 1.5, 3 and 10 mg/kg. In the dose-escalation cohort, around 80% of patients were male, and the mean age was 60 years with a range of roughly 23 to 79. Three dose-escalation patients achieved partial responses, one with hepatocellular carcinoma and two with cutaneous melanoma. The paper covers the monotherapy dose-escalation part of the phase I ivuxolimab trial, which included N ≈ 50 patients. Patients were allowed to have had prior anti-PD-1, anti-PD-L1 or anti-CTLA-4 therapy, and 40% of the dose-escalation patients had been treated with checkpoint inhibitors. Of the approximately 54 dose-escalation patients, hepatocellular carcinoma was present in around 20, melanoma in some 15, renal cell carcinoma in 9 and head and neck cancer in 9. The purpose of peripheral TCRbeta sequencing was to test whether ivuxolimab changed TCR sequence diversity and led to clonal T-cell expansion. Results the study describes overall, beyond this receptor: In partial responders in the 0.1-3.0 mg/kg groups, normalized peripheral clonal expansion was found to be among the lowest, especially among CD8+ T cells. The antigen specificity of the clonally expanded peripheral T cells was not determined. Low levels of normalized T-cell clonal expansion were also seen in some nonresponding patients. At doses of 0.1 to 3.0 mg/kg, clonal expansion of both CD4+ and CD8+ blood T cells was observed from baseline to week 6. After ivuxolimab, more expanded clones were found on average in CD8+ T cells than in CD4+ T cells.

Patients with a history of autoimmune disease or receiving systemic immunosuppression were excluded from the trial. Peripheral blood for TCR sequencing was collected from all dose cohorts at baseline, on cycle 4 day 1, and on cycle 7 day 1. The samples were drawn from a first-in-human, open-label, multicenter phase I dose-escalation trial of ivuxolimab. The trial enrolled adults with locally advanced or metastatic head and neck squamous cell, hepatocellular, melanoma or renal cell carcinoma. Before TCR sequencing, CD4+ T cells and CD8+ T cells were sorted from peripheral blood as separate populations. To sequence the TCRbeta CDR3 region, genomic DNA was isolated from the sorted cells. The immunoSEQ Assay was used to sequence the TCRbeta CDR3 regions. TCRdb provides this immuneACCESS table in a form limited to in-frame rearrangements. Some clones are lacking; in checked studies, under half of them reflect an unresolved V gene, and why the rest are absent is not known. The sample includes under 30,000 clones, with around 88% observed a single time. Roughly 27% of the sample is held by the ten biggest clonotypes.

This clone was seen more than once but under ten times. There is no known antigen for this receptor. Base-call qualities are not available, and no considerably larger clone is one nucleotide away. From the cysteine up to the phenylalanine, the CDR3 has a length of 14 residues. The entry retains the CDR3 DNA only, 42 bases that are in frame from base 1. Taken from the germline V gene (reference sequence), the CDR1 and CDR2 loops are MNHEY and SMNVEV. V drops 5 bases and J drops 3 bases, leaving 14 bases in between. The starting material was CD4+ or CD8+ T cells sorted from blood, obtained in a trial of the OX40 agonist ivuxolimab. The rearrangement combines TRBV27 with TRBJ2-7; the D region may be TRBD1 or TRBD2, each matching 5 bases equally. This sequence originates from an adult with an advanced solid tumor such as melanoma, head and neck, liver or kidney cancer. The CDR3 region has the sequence CASSRWDPNYEQYF. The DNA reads TGTGCCAGCAGTCGGTGGGACCCCAACTACGAGCAGTACTTC.